The 3 T cell receptor beta chains given below trace back to one sample, sequenced in a study of cytomegalovirus exposure and HLA in healthy donors. PCR was performed using 60 Vbeta and 13 Jbeta primers. The repertoire was sequenced with immunoSEQ multiplex PCR; TCRdb's copy has only in-frame clones and lacks some. The sample yields over 130,000 clones, roughly 74% seen once. The sample was PBMCs. These receptors were obtained from a woman aged 40 to 50 in good health and CMV-seropositive.

This chain connects TRBV9 to TRBJ2-5; 7 bases agree with TRBD2. Per the germline V gene, CDR1 is SGDLS and CDR2 is YYNGEE. The CDR3 has 16 residues. V was pared by 0 bases and J by 3 bases, with 8 bases of the junction left unmatched. The CDR3 loop reads CASSVEVWAGEETQYF. The CDR3, as DNA: TGTGCCAGCAGCGTAGAGGTGTGGGCGGGAGAAGAGACCCAGTACTTC.

This clone was picked up a small number of times. The junction departs from germline at one end; a sequencing error may be responsible. This chain connects TRBV19 to TRBJ1-4, with no clear D. Germline V lookup: CDR1 LNHDA, CDR2 SQIVND (reference sequence). The CDR3 spans 11 residues. The CDR3 coding sequence is TGTGCCAGTAGTACTAGTGAAAAACTGTTTTTT. Protein: CASSTSEKLFF.

V and J are TRBV13 and TRBJ2-1; a possible D gene is TRBD1 (6 bases). CDR3 size: 12 residues. The V end lost 7 bases, the J end lost 7 bases, and 11 bases lay between the germline ends. Germline V gene data show CDR1 as PRHDT and CDR2 as FYEKMQ (reference sequence). CDR3 DNA sequence: TGTGCCAGCACCCTCAGGGGAAATGAGCAGTTCTTC. Residues: CASTLRGNEQFF.